This T cell receptor beta chain was recorded in a study of blood T cell repertoires in COVID-19. About the study: Acute-phase and convalescent COVID-19 samples originated in the United States, Italy and Spain. Sources were T cells, B-cell-depleted T cells, or PBMCs; the material itself was cDNA or gDNA.

The CDR3 is 13 residues long. The V end lost 4 bases, the J end lost 0 bases, and 7 bases lay between the germline ends. Germline V CDR1 and CDR2: DFQATT, SNEGSKA (reference sequence). Original processing methods: By means of reference gene primer amplification, nucleated cell counts were estimated. The method was immunoSEQ multiplex PCR; TCRdb's version includes in-frame clones alone and lacks a portion of them. The D gene and trimming were derived from the DNA, and the V and J assignments and clone size from that table. The profile shows tens of thousands of clones, 85% to 90% of them singletons. This rearrangement joins TRBV20-1 to TRBJ2-1; D not certain. This clonotype was obtained from a man in his 60s with acute or convalescent COVID-19. Sample: peripheral blood. The CDR3 protein is CSAIDGSYNEQFF. The CDR3 region has the DNA TGCAGTGCTATTGACGGCTCCTACAATGAGCAGTTCTTC.